The next 21 T cell receptor beta chains were all read from a single sample in a study of T cell changes during pregnancy in multiple sclerosis. Profiled with immunoSEQ multiplex PCR; TCRdb holds only in-frame clones, not every one. The repertoire holds under 95,000 clones, with 91% as singletons. The input for sequencing was peripheral blood, taken after pregnancy. The receptors derive from a female donor in good health, enrolled as a control in a pregnancy study.

This clone was detected only once. The genes are TRBV4-1 and TRBJ2-2; 14 nucleotides line up with TRBD2. J lost 5 bases, V lost 5 bases, and 4 bases had no gene match. CDR3 length equals 16 residues. The germline V gene encodes CDR1 MGHRA and CDR2 YSYEKL. CDR3 sequence (DNA): TGCGCCAGCAGCGCCCGACTAGCGGGGGGGACCGGGGAGCTGTTTTTT. Translated: CASSARLAGGTGELFF.

As DNA, the CDR3 is TGTGCCAGCAGCTTAGGGGCGGGGGGCGGAAACACCATATATTTT. Translating it yields CASSLGAGGGNTIYF. The chain links TRBV7-2 to TRBJ1-3; a weak D match, TRBD1 (6 bases). There are 15 residues in the CDR3. Trimming cost V 1 base and J 4 bases, with 11 bases left between them. Germline assignment: CDR1 SGHTA and CDR2 FQGNSA.

The rearrangement joins TRBV4-3 to TRBJ2-3; no clear D gene. V was pared by 1 base and J by 0 bases, with 17 bases between. Germline loops: CDR1 LGHNA, CDR2 YSLEER. The CDR3 is made up of 18 amino acids. The CDR3 nucleotides are TGCGCCAGCAGCCAAGGCCCTACCTTAGCTTCTAGCACAGATACGCAGTATTTT. Protein product: CASSQGPTLASSTDTQYF.

This clone has just a few counts. The chain links TRBV4-2 to TRBJ1-1; D gene uncertain. Germline V gene lookup returns CDR1 LGHNA and CDR2 YNFKEQ. V was pared by 3 bases and J by 3 bases, with 8 bases between. The length of the CDR3 is 13 residues. This CDR3 reads CASSHSRDTEAFF. The CDR3 DNA is TGTGCCAGCAGCCATTCCCGGGACACTGAAGCTTTCTTT.

The gene calls are TRBV30 and TRBJ1-5; 7 bases are shared with TRBD1. This CDR3 is 14 amino acids long. With V trimmed by 2 bases and J by 3 bases, 4 bases remained unmatched. Germline CDR1 GTSNPN, CDR2 SVGIG (reference sequence). The CDR3: CAWSLDRVNQPQHF. The CDR3 coding sequence is TGTGCCTGGAGTCTCGACAGGGTCAATCAGCCCCAGCATTTT.

The chain is built from TRBV20-1 and TRBJ2-3; D is undetermined. V gave up 3 bases and J gave up 5 bases, with 6 bases separating them. Looked up from germline, CDR1 is DFQATT and CDR2 is SNEGSKA (reference sequence). This CDR3 is built from 11 residues. In DNA, the CDR3 is TGCAGTGCTAGGTTAATAGATACGCAGTATTTT. Its protein is CSARLIDTQYF.

V usage is TRBV6-5 and J usage is TRBJ2-7; 7 bases align to TRBD2. The length of the CDR3 is 14 residues. V lost 6 bases to trimming and J lost 3 bases; unmatched junction nucleotides: 8. The germline gives CDR1 MNHEY, CDR2 SVGAGI. The CDR3 sequence is CASRRPGGSYEQYF. DNA of the CDR3: TGTGCCAGCAGAAGACCGGGGGGTAGCTACGAGCAGTACTTC.

The chain combines TRBV7-9 with TRBJ1-2; D not certain. Germline V gene sequence: CDR1 SEHNR, CDR2 FQNEAQ (reference sequence). Trimming left V 5 bases short and J 5 bases short, with 18 bases between. There are 15 residues in the CDR3. The CDR3 nucleotides are TGTGCCAGCAGCGCGGTGGAGGGAGCGAGGTATGGCTACACCTTC. Translating gives CASSAVEGARYGYTF.

The rearrangement uses TRBV5-8 and TRBJ2-7, with D perhaps matching TRBD1 (5 bases). Trimming shortened V by 4 bases and J by 3 bases, and 14 bases separated the two germline ends. This CDR3 is built from 14 residues. Germline V gives CDR1 SGHTS, CDR2 YDEGEE. The CDR3 DNA follows: TGTGCCAGCAGCCCGCCTGCAGGGTTCTACGAGCAGTACTTC. Translating it yields CASSPPAGFYEQYF.

V usage is TRBV9 and J usage is TRBJ1-5, with 9 bases fitting TRBD1. The germline CDR1 and CDR2 sequences are SGDLS and YYNGEE. The V segment lost 3 bases and the J segment 0 bases; nucleotides outside the gene matches: 10. The CDR3 is 18 residues long. The CDR3 DNA reads as TGTGCCAGCAGCGCCCGGGACAGGGCTTATTATAGCAATCAGCCCCAGCATTTT. Translating gives CASSARDRAYYSNQPQHF. Complete variable domain (other parts from reference TRBV9 and TRBJ1-5): DSGVTQTPKHLITATGQRVTLRCSPRSGDLSVYWYQQSLDQGLQFLIQYYNGEERAKGNILERFSAQQFPDLHSELNLSSLELGDSALYFCASSARDRAYYSNQPQHFGDGTRLSIL.

The chain combines TRBV4-3 with TRBJ1-4; D remains unclear. Germline V gene lookup returns CDR1 LGHNA and CDR2 YSLEER. V shed 0 bases and J shed 10 bases, with 15 bases lying between them. CDR3 size: 15 residues. CDR3 bases: TGCGCCAGCAGCCAAGAAGCACGCCCCGAGGGAAAACTGTTTTTT. Amino acid sequence: CASSQEARPEGKLFF.

This chain connects TRBV4-1 to TRBJ2-7; maybe TRBD2 (6 bases). Germline-derived CDR1 and CDR2 are MGHRA and YSYEKL. V was clipped by 0 bases and J by 6 bases, with 9 bases between them. The CDR3 spans 13 residues. Written as DNA, the CDR3 is TGCGCCAGCAGCCAAGATCTGGGGGGCGAGCAGTACTTC. Residues: CASSQDLGGEQYF.

The chain employs TRBV5-1 and TRBJ2-5, with TRBD2 matching 7 bases. Germline V gene lookup returns CDR1 SGHRS and CDR2 YFSETQ. The CDR3 is 12 amino acids. The J segment lost 14 bases and the V segment lost 2 bases, leaving 9 bases of the junction unmatched. The CDR3 DNA sequence: TGCGCCAGCAGCTTCAATAGCGGGCCCCTTTACTTC. Translated, it gives CASSFNSGPLYF.

The V and J genes are TRBV5-4 and TRBJ1-2, with a possible D match to TRBD1 (5 bases). This CDR3 has 14 residues. Trimming took 1 base from V and 3 from J, leaving 10 bases between them. From germline, CDR1 is SGHNT and CDR2 YYREEE (reference sequence). The DNA of the CDR3 is TGTGCCAGCAGCTTGTCAGGGTATGACTATGGCTACACCTTC. Residues: CASSLSGYDYGYTF.

J is TRBJ1-5 and V is TRBV12-5; D is undetermined. The V end was cut by 1 base, the J end by 2 bases, with 6 bases between. The CDR3 is 14 residues long. The germline V gene encodes CDR1 LGHNT and CDR2 FRNRAP. The chain's CDR3 is CASGLGSGNQPQHF. CDR3 bases: TGTGCTAGTGGTTTGGGTTCGGGCAATCAGCCCCAGCATTTT.

This chain connects TRBV7-9 to TRBJ2-1; a weak D match, TRBD1 (6 bases). The ends were cut back, 3 bases at V and 7 bases at J, with 28 bases in the middle. CDR3 length equals 19 residues. Germline assignment: CDR1 SEHNR and CDR2 FQNEAQ (reference sequence). The CDR3 DNA is TGTGCCAGCAGCTTTCTCCTAGGTGGGGGCCGGAGTGGTAGGAATGAGCAGTTCTTC. Amino acid sequence: CASSFLLGGGRSGRNEQFF.

The rearrangement uses TRBV2 and TRBJ2-7; TRBD1 aligns across 10 bases. Trimming at V came to 6 bases and at J to 6 bases, leaving 8 bases not matched to a gene. CDR3 length equals 14 residues. Germline CDR1 reads SNHLY; CDR2 reads FYNNEI. The CDR3 DNA is TGTGCCAGCAGCCGGACAGGGGGGACGGTCGAGCAGTACTTC. As protein: CASSRTGGTVEQYF.

A few counts support this clone. The rearrangement joins TRBV19 to TRBJ2-4, with TRBD2 matching 8 bases. This CDR3 spans 13 amino acids. CDR1 is LNHDA and CDR2 is SQIVND in the germline V gene (reference sequence). The junction had 5 bases not matched to a gene; V was cut back by 11 bases and J by 2 bases. CDR3 region: CASREGPKNIQYF. The CDR3 DNA reads TGTGCCTCCCGGGAGGGGCCCAAAAACATTCAGTACTTC.

The genes are TRBV6-1 and TRBJ2-7; D may be TRBD1 (5 bases). The V gene's germline CDR1 is MNHNS and CDR2 SASEGT. Trimming stripped 3 bases from V and 1 base from J, with 7 bases between. This CDR3 has 13 amino acids. Written as DNA, the CDR3 is TGTGCCAGCAGTGAGGGGCTTTCCTACGAGCAGTACTTC. This gives the protein CASSEGLSYEQYF.

The genes are TRBV7-9 and TRBJ1-2, with 7 bases fitting TRBD1. Trimming cost V 5 bases and J 7 bases; bases outside gene matches: 7. Germline V CDR1 and CDR2: SEHNR, FQNEAQ (reference sequence). The CDR3 is made up of 13 amino acids. As DNA, the CDR3 is TGTGCCAGCAGCCGCGGGACAGTACTTGGCTACACCTTC. Its protein is CASSRGTVLGYTF.

The chain uses TRBV12-2 and TRBJ1-5. TRBV12-2 is listed as a pseudogene. The CDR3 has 13 amino acids. CDR3 nucleotides: TGTGCAAGTCGCTTAACTCGTAATCAGCCCCAGCATTTT. It specifies CASRLTRNQPQHF.